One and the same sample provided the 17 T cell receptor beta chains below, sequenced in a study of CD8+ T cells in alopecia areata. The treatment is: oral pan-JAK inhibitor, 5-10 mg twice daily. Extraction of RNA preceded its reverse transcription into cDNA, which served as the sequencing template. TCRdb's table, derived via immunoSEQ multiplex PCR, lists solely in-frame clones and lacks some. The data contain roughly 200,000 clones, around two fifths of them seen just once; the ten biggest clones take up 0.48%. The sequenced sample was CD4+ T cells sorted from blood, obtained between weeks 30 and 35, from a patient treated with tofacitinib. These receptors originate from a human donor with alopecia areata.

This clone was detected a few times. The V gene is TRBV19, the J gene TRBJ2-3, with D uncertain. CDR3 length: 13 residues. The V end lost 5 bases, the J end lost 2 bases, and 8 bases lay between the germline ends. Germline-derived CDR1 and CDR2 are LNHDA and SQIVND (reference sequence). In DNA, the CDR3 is TGTGCCAGTAGTCAACGGATCACAGATACGCAGTATTTT. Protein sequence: CASSQRITDTQYF. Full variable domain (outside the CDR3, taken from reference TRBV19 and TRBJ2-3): DGGITQSPKYLFRKEGQNVTLSCEQNLNHDAMYWYRQDPGQGLRLIYYSQIVNDFQKGDIAEGYSVSREKKESFPLTVTSAQKNPTAFYLCASSQRITDTQYFGPGTRLTVL.

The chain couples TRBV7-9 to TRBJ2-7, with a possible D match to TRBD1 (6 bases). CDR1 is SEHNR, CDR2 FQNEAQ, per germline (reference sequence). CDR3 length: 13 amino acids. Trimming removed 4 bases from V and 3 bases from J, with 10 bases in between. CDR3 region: CASSSTGIYEQYF. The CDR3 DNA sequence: TGTGCCAGCAGCTCGACAGGAATCTACGAGCAGTACTTC.

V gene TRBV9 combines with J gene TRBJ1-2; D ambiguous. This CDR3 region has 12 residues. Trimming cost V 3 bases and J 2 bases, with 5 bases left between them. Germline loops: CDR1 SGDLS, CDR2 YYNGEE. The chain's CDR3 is CASSGLNYGYTF. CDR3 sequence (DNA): TGTGCCAGCAGCGGGTTAAACTATGGCTACACCTTC.

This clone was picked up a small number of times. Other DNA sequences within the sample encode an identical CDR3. Here the CDR3 DNA reads TGTGCCAGCAGCCTGGGGGGGCCCACAGATACGCAGTATTTT. Amino acids: CASSLGGPTDTQYF. The chain carries TRBV7-9 and TRBJ2-3; weak D call: TRBD2 (7 bases). V shed 5 bases and J shed 2 bases, with 11 bases lying between them. The CDR3 contains 14 residues. Germline V gene lookup returns CDR1 SEHNR and CDR2 FQNEAQ (reference sequence).

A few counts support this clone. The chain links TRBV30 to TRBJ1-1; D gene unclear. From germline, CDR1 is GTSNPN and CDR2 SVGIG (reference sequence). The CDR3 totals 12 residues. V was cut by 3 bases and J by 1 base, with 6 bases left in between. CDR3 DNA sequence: TGTGCCTGGAGGTGGGAGAACACTGAAGCTTTCTTT. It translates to CAWRWENTEAFF.

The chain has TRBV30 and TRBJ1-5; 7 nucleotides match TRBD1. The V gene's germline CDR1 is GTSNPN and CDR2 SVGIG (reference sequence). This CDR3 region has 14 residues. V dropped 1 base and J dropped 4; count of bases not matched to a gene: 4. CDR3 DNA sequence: TGTGCCTGGAGTGAGGGGACAGAGAATCAGCCCCAGCATTTT. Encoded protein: CAWSEGTENQPQHF.

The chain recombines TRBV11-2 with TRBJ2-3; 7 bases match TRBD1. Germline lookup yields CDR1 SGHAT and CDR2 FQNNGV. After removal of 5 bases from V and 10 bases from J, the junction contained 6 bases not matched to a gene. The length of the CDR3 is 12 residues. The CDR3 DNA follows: TGTGCCAGCAGCCTGAACAGGGGCGCGCAGTATTTT. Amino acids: CASSLNRGAQYF.

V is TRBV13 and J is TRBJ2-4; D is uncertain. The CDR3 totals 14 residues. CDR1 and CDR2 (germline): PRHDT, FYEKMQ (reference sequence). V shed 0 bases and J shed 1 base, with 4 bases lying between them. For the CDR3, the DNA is TGTGCCAGCAGCTTAGGGGCGGCCAAAAACATTCAGTACTTC. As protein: CASSLGAAKNIQYF.

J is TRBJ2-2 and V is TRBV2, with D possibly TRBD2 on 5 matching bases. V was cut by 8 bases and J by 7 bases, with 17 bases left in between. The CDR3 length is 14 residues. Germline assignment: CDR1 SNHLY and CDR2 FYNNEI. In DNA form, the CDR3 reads TGTGCCAGCGGCCGCTCACTAGGTGGCGGGGAGCTGTTTTTT. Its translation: CASGRSLGGGELFF.

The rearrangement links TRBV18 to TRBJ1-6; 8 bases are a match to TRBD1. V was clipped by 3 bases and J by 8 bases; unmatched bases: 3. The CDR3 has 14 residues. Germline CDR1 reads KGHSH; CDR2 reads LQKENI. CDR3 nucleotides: TGTGCCAGCTCACCTACAGGGGGGGATTCACCCCTCCACTTT. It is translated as CASSPTGGDSPLHF.

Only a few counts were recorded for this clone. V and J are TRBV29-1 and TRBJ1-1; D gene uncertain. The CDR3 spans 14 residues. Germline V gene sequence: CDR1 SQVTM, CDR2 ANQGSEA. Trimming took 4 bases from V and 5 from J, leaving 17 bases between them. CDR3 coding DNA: TGCAGCGTTGTAGTTGGTCTTCAAAGTACTGAAGCTTTCTTT. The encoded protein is CSVVVGLQSTEAFF.

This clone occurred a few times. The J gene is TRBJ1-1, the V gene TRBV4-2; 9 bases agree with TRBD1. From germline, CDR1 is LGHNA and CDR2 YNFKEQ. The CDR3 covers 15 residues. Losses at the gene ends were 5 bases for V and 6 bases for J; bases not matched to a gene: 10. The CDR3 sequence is CASSLPTGGIAEAFF. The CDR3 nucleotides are TGTGCCAGCAGCTTGCCAACAGGGGGCATCGCTGAAGCTTTCTTT.

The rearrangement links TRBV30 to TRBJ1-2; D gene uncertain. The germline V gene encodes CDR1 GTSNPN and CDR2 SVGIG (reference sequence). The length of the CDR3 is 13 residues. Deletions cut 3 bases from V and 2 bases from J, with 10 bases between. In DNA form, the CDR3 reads TGTGCCTGGAGGCAGGAAGGGAACTATGGCTACACCTTC. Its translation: CAWRQEGNYGYTF. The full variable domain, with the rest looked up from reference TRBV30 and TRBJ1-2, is SQTIHQWPATLVQPVGSPLSLECTVEGTSNPNLYWYRQAAGRGLQLLFYSVGIGQISSEVPQNLSASRPQDRQFILSSKKLLLSDSGFYLCAWRQEGNYGYTFGSGTRLTVV.

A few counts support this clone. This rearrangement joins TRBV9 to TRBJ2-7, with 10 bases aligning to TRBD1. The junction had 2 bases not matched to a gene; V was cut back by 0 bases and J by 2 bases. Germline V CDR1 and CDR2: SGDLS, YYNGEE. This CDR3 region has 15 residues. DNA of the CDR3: TGTGCCAGCAGCGTAGGGACAGGGGGACCCTACGAGCAGTACTTC. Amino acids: CASSVGTGGPYEQYF.

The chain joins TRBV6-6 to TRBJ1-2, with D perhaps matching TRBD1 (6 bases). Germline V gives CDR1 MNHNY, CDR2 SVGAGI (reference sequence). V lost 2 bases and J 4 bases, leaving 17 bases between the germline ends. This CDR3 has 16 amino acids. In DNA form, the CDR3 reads TGTGCCAGCAGTTACCGGACAGCCGGCGGGATCTATGGCTACACCTTC. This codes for CASSYRTAGGIYGYTF.

The CDR3: CAWTQGQLNTEAFF. CDR3 DNA sequence: TGTGCCTGGACCCAGGGACAGCTAAACACTGAAGCTTTCTTT. The rearrangement uses TRBV30 and TRBJ1-1, with 7 bases fitting TRBD1. The germline V gene has CDR1 GTSNPN and CDR2 SVGIG (reference sequence). With 4 bases clipped from V and 2 bases from J, the junction kept 7 bases outside the gene matches. This CDR3 is 14 amino acids long.

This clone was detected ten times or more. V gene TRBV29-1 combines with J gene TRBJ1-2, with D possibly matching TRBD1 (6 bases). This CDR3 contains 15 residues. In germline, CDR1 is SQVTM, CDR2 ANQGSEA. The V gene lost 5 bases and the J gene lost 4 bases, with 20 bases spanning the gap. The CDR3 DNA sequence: TGCAGCGTTTCTAACCCTGGGGGCGAGGGCTATGGCTACACCTTC. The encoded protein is CSVSNPGGEGYGYTF.